The present T cell receptor (beta chain) was sequenced within a study of blood T cell repertoires in COVID-19. Study at large: COVID-19 samples, acute and convalescent, were from the United States, Italy and Spain. From T cells, B-cell-depleted T cells, or PBMCs came the material, which was cDNA or gDNA.

In the original workflow: Scientists estimated how many nucleated cells there were by amplifying reference gene primers. The repertoire was sequenced with immunoSEQ multiplex PCR; TCRdb's copy has only in-frame clones and lacks some. Clone size and the V and J calls come from that table; the DNA yielded D and trimming. The sample records about 220,000 clones, about 85% being singletons. Germline V gene lookup returns CDR1 ENHRY and CDR2 SYGVKD. There are 13 residues in the CDR3. Trimming pared 4 bases from V and 1 base from J, leaving 7 bases between. It was during active infection that Seattle patients were enrolled and then longitudinally followed.

The gene calls are TRBV10-3 and TRBJ1-1, with D perhaps matching TRBD1 (6 bases). The source material was peripheral blood. The origin of this receptor is a woman in her fifties or sixties with COVID-19, enrolled during active disease. In DNA form, the CDR3 reads TGTGCCATCAGTGCGACAGGGAACACTGAAGCTTTCTTT. This gives the protein CAISATGNTEAFF.